One and the same sample provided the 9 T cell receptor beta chains below, sequenced in a study of pediatric ulcerative colitis. Measured with immunoSEQ multiplex PCR; TCRdb has only the in-frame clones, and not every one. Of 1,300 to 1,500 clones in the sample, about 90% were seen once. Sequenced sample: blood. These receptors all stem from a boy younger than 18 with severe ulcerative colitis.

The CDR3 DNA is TGTGCCAGTAGTATAGTGTCGGCTAGCAATCAGCCCCAGCATTTT. Its translation is CASSIVSASNQPQHF. The chain recombines TRBV19 with TRBJ1-5, with D unclear. CDR1 is LNHDA and CDR2 is SQIVND in the germline V gene (reference sequence). V was pared by 1 base and J by 0 bases, with 7 bases between. The CDR3 has 15 residues.

The chain combines TRBV5-1 with TRBJ2-7; D is unclear. CDR1 is SGHRS, CDR2 YFSETQ, per germline. Trimming left V 1 base short and J 3 bases short, with 11 bases between. The CDR3 length is 14 residues. The CDR3 DNA is TGCGCCAGCAGCTTGTACGCAGGAAACTACGAGCAGTACGTC. This translates into CASSLYAGNYEQYV.

This chain connects TRBV6-5 to TRBJ1-1; D remains ambiguous. V was clipped by 6 bases and J by 0 bases, with 14 bases between them. This CDR3 has 15 residues. The germline gives CDR1 MNHEY, CDR2 SVGAGI. The CDR3 DNA reads TGTGCCAGCAGCCCCATGAGCAGCATGAACACTGAAGCTTTCTTT. Translating it yields CASSPMSSMNTEAFF.

This clone has a single count. The chain employs TRBV7-9 and TRBJ2-5; 11 bases match TRBD1. The CDR3 is 15 residues long. Germline CDR1 is SEHNR and CDR2 is FQNEAQ (reference sequence). V dropped 4 bases and J dropped 3; count of bases not matched to a gene: 4. This CDR3 reads CASSSGTGGKETQYF. The CDR3 DNA follows: TGTGCCAGCAGCTCCGGGACAGGGGGTAAAGAGACCCAGTACTTC.

V usage is TRBV7-2 and J usage is TRBJ1-2; 9 nucleotides agree with TRBD1. The germline CDR1 and CDR2 sequences are SGHTA and FQGNSA. CDR3 length equals 14 residues. Trimming removed 4 bases from V and 8 bases from J; junction bases left unmatched: 8. The CDR3 DNA follows: TGTGCCAGCAGCTCCCGACAGGGGGGGTTCGGCTACACCTTC. Protein: CASSSRQGGFGYTF.

The chain carries TRBV7-9 and TRBJ2-3; TRBD2 agrees at 7 bases. Per the germline V gene, CDR1 is SEHNR and CDR2 is FQNEAQ (reference sequence). The CDR3 consists of 17 residues. With 2 bases clipped from V and 2 bases from J, the junction kept 10 bases outside the gene matches. CDR3 protein: CASSLSSGGGYTDTQYF. The CDR3 DNA reads TGTGCCAGCAGCTTAAGTTCAGGCGGGGGATACACAGATACGCAGTATTTT. The whole variable domain, remainder taken from reference TRBV7-9 and TRBJ2-3, is DTGVSQNPRHKITKRGQNVTFRCDPISEHNRLYWYRQTLGQGPEFLTYFQNEAQLEKSRLLSDRFSAERPKGSFSTLEIQRTEQGDSAMYLCASSLSSGGGYTDTQYFGPGTRLTVL.

The gene calls are TRBV5-1 and TRBJ1-2; D gene ambiguous. Trimming removed 0 bases from V and 0 bases from J, with 18 bases in between. The CDR3 extends over 18 amino acids. CDR1 is SGHRS, CDR2 YFSETQ, per germline. CDR3 loop: CASSLVAPYLSANYGYTF. In nucleotides, the CDR3 is TGCGCCAGCAGCTTGGTGGCTCCCTACCTCTCAGCTAACTATGGCTACACCTTC.

The J gene is TRBJ1-5, the V gene TRBV7-2; D call uncertain. V was pared by 5 bases and J by 2 bases, with 22 bases between. Looked up from germline, CDR1 is SGHTA and CDR2 is FQGNSA. This CDR3 is 18 amino acids long. CDR3: CASSPKLRQFRGNQPQHF. As DNA, the CDR3 is TGTGCCAGCAGCCCCAAACTAAGACAATTTCGTGGCAATCAGCCCCAGCATTTT.

The chain couples TRBV15 to TRBJ2-7; D gene unclear. Germline loops: CDR1 LNHNV, CDR2 YYDKDF (reference sequence). The CDR3 contains 13 residues. Between the trimmed V and J ends, which lost 3 bases and 3 bases, there was a span of 9 bases. CDR3 region: CATSRALDYEQYV. CDR3 nucleotide sequence: TGTGCCACCAGCAGGGCGTTAGACTACGAGCAGTACGTC.